The 3 T cell receptor beta chains below all came from one sample that was sequenced in a study of Ad26.COV2.S vaccination and SARS-CoV-2 variants. As for treatment: 15 to 20 received Ad26.COV2.S at low or high dose, single or two shots; roughly 5 received placebo; per-sample allocation not given. Following the first vaccine or placebo injection, samples were taken on day 63. TCRdb's copy holds only in-frame clones and misses some; the assay was immunoSEQ multiplex PCR. The sample holds about 680,000 clones, around 90% seen once. Sequences were derived from peripheral blood, sampled in a trial of Ad26.COV2.S vaccine versus placebo. The origin of the receptors is a person between 18 and 59 years old who received the Ad26.COV2.S COVID-19 vaccine or a placebo.

The gene calls are TRBV7-8 and TRBJ1-1; TRBD1 is a possible D gene (6 bases). The V gene's germline CDR1 is SGHVS and CDR2 FQNEAQ. V was clipped by 1 base and J by 3 bases, with 12 bases between them. The CDR3 is 15 amino acids. The CDR3 is CASSLERGLDTEAFF. CDR3 DNA sequence: TGTGCCAGCAGCTTAGAAAGGGGGTTAGACACTGAAGCTTTCTTT.

The rearrangement joins TRBV10-3 to TRBJ1-5, with 8 bases fitting TRBD1. The CDR3 runs to 13 residues. V gave up 10 bases and J gave up 7 bases; unmatched junction bases: 9. CDR1 and CDR2 (germline): ENHRY, SYGVKD. CDR3 amino acids: CATLDRVGQPQHF. The CDR3 DNA follows: TGTGCCACCCTGGACAGGGTTGGGCAGCCCCAGCATTTT.

Concerning this clone itself: The sample carries other DNA sequences with the same CDR3. This rearrangement joins TRBV7-2 to TRBJ2-1; 8 bases agree with TRBD2. Trimming removed 2 bases from V and 0 bases from J; junction bases left unmatched: 0. This CDR3 has 15 amino acids. Germline V gene lookup returns CDR1 SGHTA and CDR2 FQGNSA. The CDR3 is CASSLSGSSYNEQFF. CDR3 nucleotide sequence: TGTGCCAGCAGCTTAAGCGGGAGCTCCTACAATGAGCAGTTCTTC.